This record covers a single T cell receptor (beta chain). The target antigen is unknown. Only in-frame clones appear in the TCRdb table, and some are missing; sequencing was by immunoSEQ multiplex PCR. The sample lists about 120,000 clones; approximately 81% were seen once. This specimen belongs to a study of cytomegalovirus exposure and HLA in healthy donors. Broader study findings: Cytomegalovirus status was reportedly diagnosed by the classifier with high specificity and sensitivity. Within the approximately 130 validation repertoires, first-cohort TCR clusters tended to co-occur, according to a later analysis.

The donors were part of the roughly 120-subject validation cohort, which stood apart from the approximately 670-subject first cohort. Trimming pared 4 bases from V and 4 bases from J, leaving 10 bases between. Germline V gives CDR1 SNHLY, CDR2 FYNNEI. The CDR3 length is 13 residues. The V gene is TRBV2, the J gene TRBJ1-2, with a tentative D call TRBD1 (6 bases). The origin of this receptor is a woman in her twenties or thirties in good health and CMV-seronegative. The specimen was PBMCs. The CDR3 protein is CASSGTGSYGYTF. In nucleotides, the CDR3 is TGTGCCAGCAGTGGTACAGGGAGCTATGGCTACACCTTC. The complete variable domain, with remaining parts taken from reference TRBV2 and TRBJ1-2, reads EPEVTQTPSHQVTQMGQEVILRCVPISNHLYFYWYRQILGQKVEFLVSFYNNEISEKSEIFDDQFSVERPDGSNFTLKIRSTKLEDSAMYFCASSGTGSYGYTFGSGTRLTVV.